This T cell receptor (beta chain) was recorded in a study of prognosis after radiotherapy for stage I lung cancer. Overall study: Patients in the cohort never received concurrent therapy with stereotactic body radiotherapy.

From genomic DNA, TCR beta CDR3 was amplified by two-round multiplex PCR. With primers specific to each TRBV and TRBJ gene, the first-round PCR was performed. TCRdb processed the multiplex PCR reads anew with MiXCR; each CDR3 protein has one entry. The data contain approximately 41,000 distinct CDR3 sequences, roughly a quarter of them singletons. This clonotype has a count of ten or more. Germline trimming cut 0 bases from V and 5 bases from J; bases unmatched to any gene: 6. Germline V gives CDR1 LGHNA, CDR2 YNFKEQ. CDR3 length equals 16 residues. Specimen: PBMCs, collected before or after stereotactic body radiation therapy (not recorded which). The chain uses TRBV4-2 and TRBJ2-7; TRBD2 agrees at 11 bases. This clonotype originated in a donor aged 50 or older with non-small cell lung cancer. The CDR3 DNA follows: TGTGCCAGCAGCCAAGAGAGACTAGCGGGATTTGACGAGCAGTACTTC. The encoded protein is CASSQERLAGFDEQYF.